This T cell receptor (beta chain) was captured in a study of PD-L1 blockade in urothelial cancer. Study overall: At 6 weeks and at 3 weeks (second dose) after treatment start, blood was analyzed.

A word on this clone: The antigen remains unidentified.

Generated by immunoSEQ multiplex PCR, the TCRdb table keeps only in-frame clones and is missing some. This table has 55,000 to 85,000 clones, around 90% appearing once. Germline CDR1 and CDR2: LGHNA and YSLEER. The CDR3 covers 16 residues. V gave up 0 bases and J gave up 1 base; unmatched junction bases: 4. General study points: Clones that were tumor-associated expanded more in the blood of durable-benefit patients at 3 weeks.

Patients' cancers were locally advanced or metastatic urothelial carcinomas. The sequencing here drew on PBMCs, taken around atezolizumab (anti-PD-L1) treatment. The chain joins TRBV4-3 to TRBJ2-5; 8 bases match TRBD2. The receptor's source is a man in his fifties or sixties with urothelial cancer. CDR3 amino acids: CASSQEGAGAQETQYF. In nucleotides, the CDR3 is TGCGCCAGCAGCCAAGAGGGAGCGGGAGCCCAAGAGACCCAGTACTTC.